This TCR beta chain was recorded in a study of cytomegalovirus exposure and HLA in healthy donors. From the approximately 120-subject validation cohort, which was separate from the roughly 710-subject first cohort, the donors were drawn. Assay: immunoSEQ multiplex PCR; the TCRdb copy retains only in-frame clones and omits some. Of 70,000 or so clones listed, 90% to 95% are singletons. Germline assignment: CDR1 LNHNV and CDR2 YYDKDF (reference sequence). V was pared by 0 bases and J by 4 bases, with 3 bases of the junction left unmatched. The CDR3 runs 15 residues. General study points: A list of approximately 160 TCR beta chains associated with cytomegalovirus was given. Both high specificity and high sensitivity reportedly marked the classifier's diagnosis of cytomegalovirus status.

This clone came up once. Its antigen is currently unknown. The rearrangement uses TRBV15 and TRBJ1-3, with 7 bases fitting TRBD1. The receptor was isolated from a young woman in good health and CMV-seropositive. Input material: PBMCs. CDR3 in DNA: TGTGCCACCAGCAGAGATAAGGGGGCGGGAAACACCATATATTTT. Translation: CATSRDKGAGNTIYF.